What follows describes a single T cell receptor (beta chain). Its specificity is unknown. The entry originates in a study of beta chain features in type 1 diabetes. Across the whole study: Similarity in age, gender and cell yields was seen between patients and healthy donors. Study-level findings and limits: A cDNA-based sequencing approach could over-represent cells with high TCR expression. Fewer insertions but more deletions were seen at VDJ junctions in type 1 diabetes patients. People with Type 1 diabetes carried modestly yet significantly shorter TCRB CDR3s in all four CD4+ subsets.

The sequenced template was cDNA made from the entire isolated RNA. TCRdb's copy holds only in-frame clones and misses some; the assay was immunoSEQ multiplex PCR. The sample carries fewer than 350,000 clones, approximately 15% recorded once. Germline V CDR1 and CDR2: SGHTS, YDEGEE. The CDR3 contains 12 residues. The V end was cut by 0 bases, the J end by 9 bases, with 8 bases between. The receptor's source is a man aged 18 to 30 with type 1 diabetes. This chain uses TRBV5-8 with TRBJ2-3, with a possible D match to TRBD1 (5 bases). Sample: naive CD4+ T cells from blood. The CDR3 region has the DNA TGTGCCAGCAGCTTGGCAGGGCGCACGCAGTATTTT. Translated, it gives CASSLAGRTQYF.